This T cell receptor beta chain was observed in a study of cytomegalovirus exposure and HLA in healthy donors. Germline CDR1 reads SQVTM; CDR2 reads ANQGSEA. Trimming left V 3 bases short and J 8 bases short, with 22 bases between. The CDR3 spans 15 residues. PCR involved 60 Vbeta and 13 Jbeta primers. Sequencing was performed with immunoSEQ multiplex PCR; in TCRdb, only in-frame clones are kept and a portion is missing. The sample contains 200,000 to 250,000 clones, roughly 80% of which appear only once. Healthy bone marrow donors made up the donors. Study-level findings and limits: Under in vitro conditions, three CMV-associated chains were confirmed as specific for CMV antigens. Using the classifier, cytomegalovirus status was reportedly diagnosed with high specificity and sensitivity. Sequencing depth roughly uniform across donors was assumed in presence/absence analyses.

As concerns this clone: The antigen is not known.

The chain links TRBV29-1 to TRBJ1-2; tentatively, D is TRBD1 (5 bases). The receptor was derived from a young man in good health and CMV-seronegative. The sequenced sample was PBMCs. This CDR3 reads CSVDGRGSAGVGYTF. CDR3 DNA: TGCAGCGTTGACGGGCGGGGGTCAGCGGGGGTCGGCTACACCTTC.